These T cell receptor beta chains were read from a single sample in a study of blood T cell repertoires in COVID-19. The repertoire was sequenced with immunoSEQ multiplex PCR; TCRdb's copy has only in-frame clones and lacks some. The sample holds about 170,000 clones, about 88% seen once. Input material: peripheral blood. The receptors derive from a man in his fifties or sixties with COVID-19, enrolled during active disease. The CDR3 runs from the conserved cysteine through the conserved F or W. The D gene is left open where the match is weak. Clone size is given for some rows only: seen once, a few or many times, or a class if the clone is expanded.

d_call: NA
j_call: TRBJ1-1
v_call: TRBV7-8
clone_size: NA
cdr3_nt: TGTGCCAGCAGCTTAGTTAACCCAGGCCGCCCACAGAAGAACACTGAAGCTTTCTTT
cdr3_aa: CASSLVNPGRPQKNTEAFF

d_call: TRBD2
j_call: TRBJ2-3
v_call: TRBV7-3
clone_size: NA
cdr3_nt: TGTGCCAGCAGCTTATCTAGCGGCAGCACAGATACGCAGTATTTT
cdr3_aa: CASSLSSGSTDTQYF

d_call: TRBD1
j_call: TRBJ1-2
v_call: TRBV6-5
clone_size: NA
cdr3_nt: TGTGCCAGCAGTTACGGGGACAGGGTATATGGCTACACCTTC
cdr3_aa: CASSYGDRVYGYTF

d_call: TRBD1
j_call: TRBJ1-5
v_call: TRBV7-8
clone_size: NA
cdr3_nt: TGTGCCAGCAGCCTAGAGCGGGACAGGGCCAATCAGCCCCAGCATTTT
cdr3_aa: CASSLERDRANQPQHF

d_call: NA
j_call: TRBJ1-3
v_call: TRBV3-1/TRBV3-2
clone_size: NA
cdr3_nt: TGTGCCAGCAGCCAAGACCCATCCGGAAACACCATATATTTT
cdr3_aa: CASSQDPSGNTIYF

d_call: NA
j_call: TRBJ2-6
v_call: TRBV19
clone_size: once
cdr3_nt: TGTGCCAGTAGTACCATCGGCTCTGGGGCCAACGTCCTGACTTTC
cdr3_aa: CASSTIGSGANVLTF

d_call: TRBD1
j_call: TRBJ1-1
v_call: TRBV7-3
clone_size: NA
cdr3_nt: TGTGCCAGCAGCTTAGAGGGACAGATCATGAACACTGAAGCTTTCTTT
cdr3_aa: CASSLEGQIMNTEAFF

d_call: TRBD1
j_call: TRBJ1-2
v_call: TRBV6-6
clone_size: NA
cdr3_nt: TGTGCCAGCAGCGCTCTGGGACAGGGGGCGCTTGGCTACACCTTC
cdr3_aa: CASSALGQGALGYTF

d_call: NA
j_call: TRBJ1-2
v_call: TRBV7-2
clone_size: few
cdr3_nt: TGTGCCAGCAGCTTGTCCCGGGACTTTAGCACCTTC
cdr3_aa: CASSLSRDFSTF

d_call: NA
j_call: TRBJ2-1
v_call: TRBV12-3/TRBV12-4
clone_size: NA
cdr3_nt: TGTGCCAGCGGCCAACTAGCTCGTCAGTTCTTC
cdr3_aa: CASGQLARQFF

d_call: NA
j_call: TRBJ1-4
v_call: TRBV2
clone_size: once
cdr3_nt: TGTGCCAGCTGCGCTTTAGCTAATGAAAAACTGTTTTTT
cdr3_aa: CASCALANEKLFF

d_call: NA
j_call: TRBJ1-2
v_call: TRBV4-1
clone_size: NA
cdr3_nt: TGCGCCAGCAGCCAAGAAGCCGGGGCTAACTATGGCTACACCTTC
cdr3_aa: CASSQEAGANYGYTF

d_call: TRBD1
j_call: TRBJ2-5
v_call: TRBV7-2
clone_size: once
cdr3_nt: TGTGCCACCCAGAGGGGGCTTTCGGAGACCCAGTACTTC
cdr3_aa: CATQRGLSETQYF

d_call: NA
j_call: TRBJ2-1
v_call: TRBV6-2/TRBV6-3
clone_size: NA
cdr3_nt: TGTGCCAGCAGTAGTGGACGGGGTCACTCCTACAATGAGCAGTTCTTC
cdr3_aa: CASSSGRGHSYNEQFF

d_call: NA
j_call: TRBJ1-5
v_call: TRBV6-1
clone_size: NA
cdr3_nt: TGTGCCAGCAGTGAAGGCATAGGCAATCAGCCCCAGCATTTT
cdr3_aa: CASSEGIGNQPQHF

d_call: NA
j_call: TRBJ1-1
v_call: TRBV3-1/TRBV3-2
clone_size: NA
cdr3_nt: TGTGCCAGCAGCCAAGGAAATTTAGAAGGGGCGAACACTGAAGCTTTCTTT
cdr3_aa: CASSQGNLEGANTEAFF

d_call: NA
j_call: TRBJ1-3
v_call: TRBV29-1
clone_size: NA
cdr3_nt: TGCAGCGTCCATGTCTCTGGAAACACCATATATTTT
cdr3_aa: CSVHVSGNTIYF

d_call: TRBD2
j_call: TRBJ2-7
v_call: TRBV3-1/TRBV3-2
clone_size: NA
cdr3_nt: TGTGCCAGCAGCCCTCCGGGACTAGCGGGAGTAGAGCAGTACTTC
cdr3_aa: CASSPPGLAGVEQYF

d_call: NA
j_call: TRBJ1-1
v_call: TRBV5-1
clone_size: NA
cdr3_nt: TGCGCCAGCACCCTATCAGGCGACAACACTGAAGCTTTCTTT
cdr3_aa: CASTLSGDNTEAFF

d_call: TRBD1
j_call: TRBJ1-1
v_call: TRBV20-1
clone_size: NA
cdr3_nt: TGCAGGGGGGCACAGGGGACGGAAGCTTTCTTT
cdr3_aa: CRGAQGTEAFF

d_call: TRBD1
j_call: TRBJ1-1
v_call: TRBV29-1
clone_size: once
cdr3_nt: TGCAGCGCTTCCACCGGGACAGGGTGGGGGGAAGCTTTCTTT
cdr3_aa: CSASTGTGWGEAFF

d_call: TRBD2
j_call: TRBJ2-5
v_call: TRBV7-9
clone_size: NA
cdr3_nt: TGTGCCAGCAGCCACCTCAGAGCGGGGGGGATTCAAGAGACCCAGTACTTC
cdr3_aa: CASSHLRAGGIQETQYF

d_call: NA
j_call: TRBJ1-5
v_call: TRBV7-8
clone_size: NA
cdr3_nt: TGTGCCAGCAGCTTAGCTGGGCAGGGTCAACAGCCCCAGCATTTT
cdr3_aa: CASSLAGQGQQPQHF

d_call: NA
j_call: TRBJ2-1
v_call: TRBV6-5
clone_size: NA
cdr3_nt: TGTGCCAGCAGGAGAGACCAGGGGCGCGGTGAGCAGTTCTTC
cdr3_aa: CASRRDQGRGEQFF